The 24 T cell receptor beta chains in this list originate from one sample, sequenced in a study of type 1 regulatory T cells. TCRdb re-analysed the reads in MiXCR, keeping a single row per CDR3 protein. The sample yields roughly 71,000 distinct CDR3 sequences, around 60% seen once. Antigens of these TCRs are unknown. Sequenced sample: cultured T cells, either the whole culture or a sorted T cell fraction (not recorded which). Stated subset: Tr1-enriched cell product generated in vitro against host alloantigens. All receptors come from a human donor in good health.

V gene TRBV2 combines with J gene TRBJ2-7; D tentatively fits TRBD1 or TRBD2 (5 bases each). Trimming removed 6 bases from V and 6 bases from J, with 18 bases in between. The CDR3 is made up of 14 amino acids. Germline CDR1 SNHLY, CDR2 FYNNEI. The CDR3 loop is CASRADGTWGEQYF. The CDR3, as DNA: TGTGCCAGCAGAGCCGACGGGACCTGGGGCGAGCAGTACTTC. The whole variable domain, filled in from reference TRBV2 and TRBJ2-7, reads EPEVTQTPSHQVTQMGQEVILRCVPISNHLYFYWYRQILGQKVEFLVSFYNNEISEKSEIFDDQFSVERPDGSNFTLKIRSTKLEDSAMYFCASRADGTWGEQYFGPGTRLTVT.

V and J are TRBV10-3 and TRBJ2-7; the match to TRBD2 covers 12 bases. The CDR3 extends over 16 amino acids. Per the germline V gene, CDR1 is ENHRY and CDR2 is SYGVKD. V was pared by 0 bases and J by 3 bases, with 3 bases of the junction left unmatched. The CDR3 coding sequence is TGTGCCATCAGTGAGTCGGCGGGACTAGCGGGCTACGAGCAGTACTTC. Translation gives CAISESAGLAGYEQYF.

The rearrangement joins TRBV4-3 to TRBJ1-1; D is unresolved. Germline CDR1 LGHNA, CDR2 YSLEER. CDR3 size: 13 residues. V lost 3 bases and J lost 0, with 5 bases in between. This CDR3 reads CASSQRMNTEAFF. The CDR3 region has the DNA TGCGCCAGCAGCCAGAGGATGAACACTGAAGCTTTCTTT.

V is TRBV5-1 and J is TRBJ2-1, with TRBD2 identical over 11 bases. Trimming removed 4 bases from V and 6 bases from J; junction bases left unmatched: 9. Germline-derived CDR1 and CDR2 are SGHRS and YFSETQ. This CDR3 comprises 16 residues. The CDR3 bases are TGCGCCAGCAGCCCCCCCGATCTAGCGGGAGGCAATGAGCAGTTCTTC. Protein sequence: CASSPPDLAGGNEQFF.

This clonotype has a handful of counts. V gene TRBV6-1 combines with J gene TRBJ1-1, with D maybe TRBD1 (5 bases). The CDR3 contains 13 residues. The germline V and J ends were trimmed by 5 bases and 2 bases, with 9 bases remaining between them. Germline CDR1 MNHNS, CDR2 SASEGT. The CDR3 here is CASSLTANTEAFF. DNA for the CDR3: TGTGCCAGCAGTTTGACAGCCAACACTGAAGCTTTCTTT.

The chain links TRBV7-2 to TRBJ2-5; D remains ambiguous. The CDR3 extends over 12 amino acids. From germline, CDR1 is SGHTA and CDR2 FQGNSA. V lost 5 bases to trimming and J lost 7 bases, with 11 bases between them. The CDR3 region has the DNA TGTGCCAGCAGCAGTCCTCTGGGGACCCAGTACTTC. It encodes CASSSPLGTQYF.

The chain joins TRBV9 to TRBJ1-1; D remains ambiguous. Germline assignment: CDR1 SGDLS and CDR2 YYNGEE. The CDR3 consists of 15 residues. V was cut by 4 bases and J by 1 base, with 14 bases left in between. The CDR3 DNA sequence: TGTGCCAGCAGCCTACGGGAGAGCAGGAACACTGAAGCTTTCTTT. As protein: CASSLRESRNTEAFF.

J is TRBJ2-4 and V is TRBV6-1; perhaps TRBD1 as D (5 bases). Germline CDR1 and CDR2: MNHNS and SASEGT. CDR3 length: 19 residues. V dropped 4 bases and J dropped 5 bases, with 27 bases sitting between them. In nucleotides, the CDR3 is TGTGCCAGCAGTGGCGGCCTTCACAGGCAAGGACACCTAGAAAACATTCAGTACTTC. Translation gives CASSGGLHRQGHLENIQYF.

The chain recombines TRBV27 with TRBJ1-1, with D perhaps matching TRBD1 (6 bases). V was cut by 5 bases and J by 7 bases, with 17 bases left in between. Germline assignment: CDR1 MNHEY and CDR2 SMNVEV (reference sequence). The CDR3 sequence is 14 residues long. The DNA of the CDR3 is TGTGCCAGCAGTACCCAACAGGGTGTCGGTGAAGCTTTCTTT. Translation gives CASSTQQGVGEAFF.

The V and J genes are TRBV25-1 and TRBJ2-3; TRBD2 aligns across 8 bases. This CDR3 is 16 amino acids long. The germline CDR1 and CDR2 sequences are MGHDK and SYGVNS. After removal of 4 bases from V and 5 bases from J, the junction contained 11 bases not matched to a gene. The CDR3 is CASSAASGSGRDTQYF. In nucleotides, the CDR3 is TGTGCCAGCAGTGCCGCAAGCGGGAGTGGCAGAGATACGCAGTATTTT.

The V call is TRBV10-2, the J call TRBJ2-5; 14 bases are shared with TRBD2. The germline V gene encodes CDR1 WSHSY and CDR2 SAAADI. This CDR3 comprises 19 residues. After removal of 0 bases from V and 1 base from J, the junction contained 7 bases not matched to a gene. This CDR3 is CASSESRLAGGNLQETQYF. DNA for the CDR3: TGCGCCAGCAGTGAGTCAAGACTAGCGGGAGGGAATCTCCAAGAGACCCAGTACTTC.

This clonotype showed up just once. The chain has TRBV5-1 and TRBJ1-2; D perhaps matches TRBD1 (6 bases). CDR3 length: 14 residues. Germline CDR1 reads SGHRS; CDR2 reads YFSETQ. The germline V and J ends were trimmed by 4 bases and 2 bases, with 12 bases remaining between them. CDR3 in amino acids: CASSERDINYGYTF. In DNA, the CDR3 is TGCGCCAGCAGCGAACGGGACATCAACTATGGCTACACCTTC.

The chain recombines TRBV7-9 with TRBJ2-7, with D perhaps TRBD2 (6 bases). The V gene's germline CDR1 is SEHNR and CDR2 FQNEAQ (reference sequence). Trimming left V 2 bases short and J 2 bases short, with 16 bases between. CDR3 length: 16 residues. The CDR3 spells CASSLLPGAGTYEQYF. CDR3 sequence (DNA): TGTGCCAGCAGCTTACTCCCGGGAGCAGGAACCTACGAGCAGTACTTC.

V gene TRBV11-1 combines with J gene TRBJ2-6; tentatively, D is TRBD1 (5 bases). This CDR3 spans 17 amino acids. Per the germline V gene, CDR1 is SGHAT and CDR2 is FQDESV (reference sequence). V lost 4 bases and J lost 3, with 16 bases in between. In DNA form, the CDR3 reads TGTGCCAGCAGCTCGAATCCTGGGGCGATTGGGGCCAACGTCCTGACTTTC. It specifies CASSSNPGAIGANVLTF.

The rearrangement links TRBV19 to TRBJ1-1; 10 bases map to TRBD1. The CDR3 contains 15 residues. The germline CDR1 and CDR2 sequences are LNHDA and SQIVND (reference sequence). The junction had 8 bases not matched to a gene; V was cut back by 3 bases and J by 7 bases. CDR3 coding DNA: TGTGCCAGTAGTATCCGGACAGGGGGGGTCGGTGAAGCTTTCTTT. This encodes CASSIRTGGVGEAFF.

This chain links TRBV30 with TRBJ1-6; D gene ambiguous. Germline V gene lookup returns CDR1 GTSNPN and CDR2 SVGIG (reference sequence). The CDR3 runs 14 residues. The CDR3 sequence: CAASPRSYNSPLHF. The CDR3 region has the DNA TGTGCGGCTTCCCCACGGAGCTATAATTCACCCCTCCACTTT.

The rearrangement joins TRBV24-1 to TRBJ1-1, with D unresolved. V gave up 7 bases and J gave up 1 base, with 18 bases separating them. There are 16 residues in the CDR3. Germline V gene data show CDR1 as KGHDR and CDR2 as SFDVKD. CDR3 coding DNA: TGTGCCACCAGGACACCCAGGTTGTTGGGGAACACTGAAGCTTTCTTT. This gives the protein CATRTPRLLGNTEAFF.

This clonotype was counted once. This rearrangement joins TRBV11-2 to TRBJ1-1, with D perhaps matching TRBD1 (5 bases). The CDR3 runs 15 residues. V was shortened by 5 bases and J by 1 base, with 14 bases between the two germline ends. The germline V gene has CDR1 SGHAT and CDR2 FQNNGV. The CDR3 DNA reads TGTGCCAGCAGCCCAACAGTGGGGGGGAACACTGAAGCTTTCTTT. Its protein product is CASSPTVGGNTEAFF. The full variable domain, completed using reference TRBV11-2 and TRBJ1-1, is EAGVAQSPRYKIIEKRQSVAFWCNPISGHATLYWYQQILGQGPKLLIQFQNNGVVDDSQLPKDRFSAERLKGVDSTLKIQPAKLEDSAVYLCASSPTVGGNTEAFFGQGTRLTVV.

The chain couples TRBV5-1 to TRBJ2-2; D remains ambiguous. Germline V gene lookup returns CDR1 SGHRS and CDR2 YFSETQ. Trimming removed 1 base from V and 3 bases from J, with 10 bases in between. This CDR3 has 15 amino acids. CDR3 sequence: CASSLRSEYTGELFF. CDR3 bases: TGCGCCAGCAGCTTGCGAAGCGAGTACACCGGGGAGCTGTTTTTT.

Only a few counts were recorded for this clonotype. The J gene is TRBJ2-7, the V gene TRBV18, with 10 positions matching TRBD1. The CDR3 consists of 16 residues. CDR1 KGHSH and CDR2 LQKENI come from the germline V gene. Trimming removed 3 bases from V and 2 bases from J; junction bases left unmatched: 7. The CDR3 DNA reads as TGTGCCAGCTCACCCCTTGGGACAGGGGCGACCTACGAGCAGTACTTC. It yields the protein CASSPLGTGATYEQYF.

This clonotype came up a few times. The gene calls are TRBV19 and TRBJ1-1, with 9 bases lining up with TRBD1. Germline V gene sequence: CDR1 LNHDA, CDR2 SQIVND (reference sequence). The CDR3 is made up of 15 amino acids. After removal of 5 bases from V and 4 bases from J, the junction contained 8 bases not matched to a gene. The chain's CDR3 is CASSASQGAITEAFF. As DNA, the CDR3 is TGTGCCAGTAGTGCCTCACAGGGGGCGATCACTGAAGCTTTCTTT.

This chain links TRBV3-1 with TRBJ2-3; 12 bases are shared with TRBD2. This CDR3 has 16 amino acids. Germline V gene sequence: CDR1 LGHDT, CDR2 YNNKEL (reference sequence). Losses at the gene ends were 3 bases for V and 6 bases for J; bases not matched to a gene: 7. DNA for the CDR3: TGTGCCAGCAGCCATGATCTAGCGGGAGGGAGCGATACGCAGTATTTT. Protein: CASSHDLAGGSDTQYF.

This clonotype was observed a few times. The rearrangement uses TRBV3-1 and TRBJ2-6; D is uncertain. The CDR3 is 16 amino acids. The V end was cut by 4 bases, the J end by 0 bases, with 10 bases between. CDR1 and CDR2 (germline): LGHDT, YNNKEL (reference sequence). CDR3 DNA: TGTGCCAGCAGCCCCCGGGCGATCTCTGGGGCCAACGTCCTGACTTTC. It yields the protein CASSPRAISGANVLTF. Full variable domain (remainder filled in from reference TRBV3-1 and TRBJ2-6): DTAVSQTPKYLVTQMGNDKSIKCEQNLGHDTMYWYKQDSKKFLKIMFSYNNKELIINETVPNRFSPKSPDKAHLNLHINSLELGDSAVYFCASSPRAISGANVLTFGAGSRLTVL.

The chain is built from TRBV29-1 and TRBJ2-3, with 9 bases identical to TRBD1. Germline V gives CDR1 SQVTM, CDR2 ANQGSEA. CDR3 length: 13 amino acids. The V and J ends lost 7 bases and 2 bases, in that order; junction bases with no gene match: 4. DNA of the CDR3: TGCAGCGAGGGACAGGGCAACACAGATACGCAGTATTTT. It yields the protein CSEGQGNTDTQYF.